Detailed here is one T cell receptor (beta chain). The sample comes from a study of CD8 T cells in Susac syndrome. With random hexamers, reverse transcription was performed on about 0.5 to 1 ug of RNA. By means of immunoSEQ multiplex PCR, TCR beta CDR3 spanning 54 Vbeta and 13 Jbeta underwent amplification. MiXCR was run by TCRdb on the immunoSEQ multiplex PCR reads, yielding one entry per CDR3 protein. This sample has approximately 190,000 distinct CDR3 sequences, with 90% to 95% found just once. Source material: CD4+ T cells from PBMCs. The receptor comes from a human donor in good health.

CDR3 bases: TGTGCCAGCAGCTTGGAAAGGGGGCAAAATTCACCCCTCCACTTT. Its protein product is CASSLERGQNSPLHF. The chain carries TRBV5-4 and TRBJ1-6, with 7 bases identical to TRBD1. J gave up 7 bases and V 0 bases, and 4 bases lay outside the gene matches. This CDR3 contains 15 residues. Germline assignment: CDR1 SGHNT and CDR2 YYREEE (reference sequence).